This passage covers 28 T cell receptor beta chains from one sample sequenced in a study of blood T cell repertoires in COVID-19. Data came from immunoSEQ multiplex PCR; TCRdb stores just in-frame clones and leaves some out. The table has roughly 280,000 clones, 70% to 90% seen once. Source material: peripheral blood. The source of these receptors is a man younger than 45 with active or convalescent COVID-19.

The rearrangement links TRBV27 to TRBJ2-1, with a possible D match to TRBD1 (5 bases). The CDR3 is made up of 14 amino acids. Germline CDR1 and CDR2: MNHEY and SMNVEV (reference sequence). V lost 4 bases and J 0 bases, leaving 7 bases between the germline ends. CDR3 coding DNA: TGTGCCAGCAGTTGGGGCGACTCCTACAATGAGCAGTTCTTC. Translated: CASSWGDSYNEQFF.

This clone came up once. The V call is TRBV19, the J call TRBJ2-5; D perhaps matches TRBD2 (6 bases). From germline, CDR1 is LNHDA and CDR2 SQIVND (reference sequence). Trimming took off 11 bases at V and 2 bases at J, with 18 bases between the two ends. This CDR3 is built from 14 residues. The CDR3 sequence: CASSETRGQETQYF. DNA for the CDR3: TGTGCCTCGTCGGAAACGCGGGGTCAAGAGACCCAGTACTTC.

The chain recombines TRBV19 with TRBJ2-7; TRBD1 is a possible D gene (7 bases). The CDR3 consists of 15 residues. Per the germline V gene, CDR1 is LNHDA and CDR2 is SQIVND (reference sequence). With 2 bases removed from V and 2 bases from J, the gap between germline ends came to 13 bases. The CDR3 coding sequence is TGTGCCAGTAGTATAAGGAGGGGGCCTGCCTACGAGCAGTACTTC. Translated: CASSIRRGPAYEQYF.

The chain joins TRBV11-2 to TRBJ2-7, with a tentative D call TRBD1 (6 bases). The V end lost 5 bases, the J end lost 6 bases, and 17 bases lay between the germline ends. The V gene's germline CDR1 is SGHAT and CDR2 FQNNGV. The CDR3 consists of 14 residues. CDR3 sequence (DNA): TGTGCCAGCAGCACTAGGGGCAGGGGTGCCGAGCAGTACTTC. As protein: CASSTRGRGAEQYF.

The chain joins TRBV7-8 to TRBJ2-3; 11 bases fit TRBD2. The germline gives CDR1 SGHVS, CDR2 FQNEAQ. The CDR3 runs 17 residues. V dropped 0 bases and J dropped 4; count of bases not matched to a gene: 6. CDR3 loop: CASSLALAGGGADTQYF. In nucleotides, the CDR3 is TGTGCCAGCAGCTTAGCGCTAGCGGGGGGCGGGGCAGATACGCAGTATTTT.

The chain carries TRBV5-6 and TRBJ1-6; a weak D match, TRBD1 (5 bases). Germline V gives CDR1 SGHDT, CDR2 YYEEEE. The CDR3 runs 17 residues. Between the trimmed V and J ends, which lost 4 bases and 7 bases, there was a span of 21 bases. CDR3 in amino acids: CASSLGPSHRRNSPLHF. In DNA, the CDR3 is TGTGCCAGCAGCCTGGGGCCGAGTCATCGGAGAAATTCACCCCTCCACTTT.

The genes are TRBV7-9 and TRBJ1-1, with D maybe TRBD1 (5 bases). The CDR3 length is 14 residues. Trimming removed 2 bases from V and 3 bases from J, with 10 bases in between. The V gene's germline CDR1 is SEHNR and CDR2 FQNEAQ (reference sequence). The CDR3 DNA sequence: TGTGCCAGCAGCTTACCGCGACAGCACACTGAAGCTTTCTTT. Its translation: CASSLPRQHTEAFF.

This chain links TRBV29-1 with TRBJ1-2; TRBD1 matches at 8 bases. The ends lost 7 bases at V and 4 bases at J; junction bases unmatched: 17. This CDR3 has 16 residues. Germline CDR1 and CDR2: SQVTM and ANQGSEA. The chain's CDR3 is CSAVTPQTGASYGYTF. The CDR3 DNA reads TGCAGCGCTGTAACCCCCCAGACAGGGGCAAGCTATGGCTACACCTTC. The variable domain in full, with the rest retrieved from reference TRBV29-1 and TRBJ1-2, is SAVISQKPSRDICQRGTSLTIQCQVDSQVTMMFWYRQQPGQSLTLIATANQGSEATYESGFVIDKFPISRPNLTFSTLTVSNMSPEDSSIYLCSAVTPQTGASYGYTFGSGTRLTVV.

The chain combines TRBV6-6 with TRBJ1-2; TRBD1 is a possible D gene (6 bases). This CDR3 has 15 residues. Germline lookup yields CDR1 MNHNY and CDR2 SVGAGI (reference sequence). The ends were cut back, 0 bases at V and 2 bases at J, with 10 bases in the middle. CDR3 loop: CASSYSAQGNYGYTF. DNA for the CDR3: TGTGCCAGCAGTTACTCGGCCCAGGGGAACTATGGCTACACCTTC.

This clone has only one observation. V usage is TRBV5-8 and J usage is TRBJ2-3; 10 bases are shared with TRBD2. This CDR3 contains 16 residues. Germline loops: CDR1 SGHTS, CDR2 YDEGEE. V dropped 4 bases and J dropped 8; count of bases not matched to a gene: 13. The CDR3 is CASSLRVASGGGTQYF. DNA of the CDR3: TGTGCCAGCAGCCTGAGAGTGGCTAGCGGGGGCGGTACGCAGTATTTT.

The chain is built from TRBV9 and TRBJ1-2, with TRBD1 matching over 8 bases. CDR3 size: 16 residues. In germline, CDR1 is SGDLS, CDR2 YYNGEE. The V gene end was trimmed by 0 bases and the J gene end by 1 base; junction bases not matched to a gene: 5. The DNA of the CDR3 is TGTGCCAGCAGCGTAGCTATCACAGGGGGTAACTATGGCTACACCTTC. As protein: CASSVAITGGNYGYTF.

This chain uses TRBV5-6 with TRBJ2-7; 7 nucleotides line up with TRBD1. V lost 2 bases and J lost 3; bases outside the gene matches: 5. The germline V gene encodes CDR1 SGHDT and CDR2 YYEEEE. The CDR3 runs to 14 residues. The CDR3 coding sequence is TGTGCCAGCAGCTTTTTCGACAGGGACTACGAGCAGTACTTC. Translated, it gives CASSFFDRDYEQYF.

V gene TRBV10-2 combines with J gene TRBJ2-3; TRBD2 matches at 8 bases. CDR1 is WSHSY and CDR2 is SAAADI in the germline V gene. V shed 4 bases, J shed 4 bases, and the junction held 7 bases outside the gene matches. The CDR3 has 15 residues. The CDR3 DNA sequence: TGCGCCAGCAGTGCGGGACTAGTGGAGTCAGATACGCAGTATTTT. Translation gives CASSAGLVESDTQYF.

The CDR3 nucleotides are TGTGCCAGCAGCCATCCACAGAACTATGGCTACACCTTC. Translated, it gives CASSHPQNYGYTF. The chain links TRBV3-1 (or the pseudogene TRBV3-2) to TRBJ1-2; no reliable D call. This CDR3 is built from 13 residues. The germline CDR1 and CDR2 sequences are LGHDT and YNNKEL (reference sequence). The V and J ends lost 3 bases and 2 bases respectively, with 7 bases between them.

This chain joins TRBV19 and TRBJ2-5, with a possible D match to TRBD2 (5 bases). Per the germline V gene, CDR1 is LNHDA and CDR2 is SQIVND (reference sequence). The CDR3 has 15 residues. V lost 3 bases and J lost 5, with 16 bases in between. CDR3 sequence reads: CASSIRWGSGETQYF. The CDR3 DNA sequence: TGTGCCAGTAGTATTCGGTGGGGTTCGGGGGAGACCCAGTACTTC.

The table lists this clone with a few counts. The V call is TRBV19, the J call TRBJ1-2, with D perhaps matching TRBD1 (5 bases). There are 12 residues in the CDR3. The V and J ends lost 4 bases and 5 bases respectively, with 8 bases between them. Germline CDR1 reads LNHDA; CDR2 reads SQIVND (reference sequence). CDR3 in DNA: TGTGCCAGTAGTACAGGGCGATATGGCTACACCTTC. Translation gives CASSTGRYGYTF. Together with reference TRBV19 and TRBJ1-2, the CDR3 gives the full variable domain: DGGITQSPKYLFRKEGQNVTLSCEQNLNHDAMYWYRQDPGQGLRLIYYSQIVNDFQKGDIAEGYSVSREKKESFPLTVTSAQKNPTAFYLCASSTGRYGYTFGSGTRLTVV.

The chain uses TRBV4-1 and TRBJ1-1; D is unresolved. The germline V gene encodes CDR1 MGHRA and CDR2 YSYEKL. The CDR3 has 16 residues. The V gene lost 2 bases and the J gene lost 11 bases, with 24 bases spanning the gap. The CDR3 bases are TGCGCCAGCAGCCAACTCTACGGAGGTTCCACCTTAGGGGCTTTCTTT. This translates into CASSQLYGGSTLGAFF.

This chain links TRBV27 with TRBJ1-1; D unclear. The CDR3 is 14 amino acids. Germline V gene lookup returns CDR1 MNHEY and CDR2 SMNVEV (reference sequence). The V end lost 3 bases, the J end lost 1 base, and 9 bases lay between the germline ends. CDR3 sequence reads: CASSFAAGNTEAFF. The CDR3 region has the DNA TGTGCCAGCAGTTTCGCAGCAGGGAACACTGAAGCTTTCTTT.

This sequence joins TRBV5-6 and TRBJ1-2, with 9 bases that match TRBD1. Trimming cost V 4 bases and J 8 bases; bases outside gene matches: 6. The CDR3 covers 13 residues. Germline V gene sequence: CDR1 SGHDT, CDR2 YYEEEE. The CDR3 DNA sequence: TGTGCCAGCAGCCTCGGGACAGGGATGGGCTACACCTTC. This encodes CASSLGTGMGYTF.

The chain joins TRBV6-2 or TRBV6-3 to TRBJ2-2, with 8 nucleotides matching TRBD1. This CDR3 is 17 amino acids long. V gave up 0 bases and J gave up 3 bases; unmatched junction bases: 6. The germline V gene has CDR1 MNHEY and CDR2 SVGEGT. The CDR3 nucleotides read TGTGCCAGCAGTTACTCGGCAGGGGGCATGGACACCGGGGAGCTGTTTTTT. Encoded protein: CASSYSAGGMDTGELFF.

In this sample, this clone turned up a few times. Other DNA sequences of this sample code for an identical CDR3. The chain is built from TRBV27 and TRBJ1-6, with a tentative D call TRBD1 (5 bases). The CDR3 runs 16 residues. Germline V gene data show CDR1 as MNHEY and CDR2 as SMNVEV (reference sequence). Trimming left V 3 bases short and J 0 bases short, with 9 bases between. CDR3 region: CASSFDRSSYNSPLHF. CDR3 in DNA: TGTGCCAGCAGTTTTGACAGAAGCTCCTATAATTCACCCCTCCACTTT.

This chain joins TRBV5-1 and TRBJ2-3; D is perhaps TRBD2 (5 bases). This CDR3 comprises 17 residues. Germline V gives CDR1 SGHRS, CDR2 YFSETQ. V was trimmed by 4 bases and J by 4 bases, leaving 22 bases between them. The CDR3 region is CASSTDFREIGPDTQYF. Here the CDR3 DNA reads TGCGCCAGCAGCACGGATTTTAGGGAGATCGGCCCAGATACGCAGTATTTT.

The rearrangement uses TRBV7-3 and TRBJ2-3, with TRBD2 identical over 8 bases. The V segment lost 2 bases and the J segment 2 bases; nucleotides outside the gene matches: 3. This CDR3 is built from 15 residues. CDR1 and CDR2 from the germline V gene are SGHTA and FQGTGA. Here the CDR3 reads CASSLAGGHTDTQYF. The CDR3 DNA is TGTGCCAGCAGCTTAGCGGGGGGCCACACAGATACGCAGTATTTT. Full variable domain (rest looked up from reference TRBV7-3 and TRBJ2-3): GAGVSQTPSNKVTEKGKYVELRCDPISGHTALYWYRQSLGQGPEFLIYFQGTGAADDSGLPNDRFFAVRPEGSVSTLKIQRTERGDSAVYLCASSLAGGHTDTQYFGPGTRLTVL.

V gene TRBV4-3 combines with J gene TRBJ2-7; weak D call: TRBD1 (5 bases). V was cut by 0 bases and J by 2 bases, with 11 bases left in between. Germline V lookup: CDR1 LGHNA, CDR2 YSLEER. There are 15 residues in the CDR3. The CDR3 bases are TGCGCCAGCAGCCAAGACAGGACACCGACCTACGAGCAGTACTTC. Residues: CASSQDRTPTYEQYF.

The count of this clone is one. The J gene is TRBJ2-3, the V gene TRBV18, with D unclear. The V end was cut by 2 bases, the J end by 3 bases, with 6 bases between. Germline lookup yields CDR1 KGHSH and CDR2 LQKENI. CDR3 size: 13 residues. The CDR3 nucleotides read TGTGCCAGCTCACCATTCCAGACAGATACGCAGTATTTT. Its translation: CASSPFQTDTQYF. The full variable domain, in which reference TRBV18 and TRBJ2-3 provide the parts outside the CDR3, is NAGVMQNPRHLVRRRGQEARLRCSPMKGHSHVYWYRQLPEEGLKFMVYLQKENIIDESGMPKERFSAEFPKEGPSILRIQQVVRGDSAAYFCASSPFQTDTQYFGPGTRLTVL.

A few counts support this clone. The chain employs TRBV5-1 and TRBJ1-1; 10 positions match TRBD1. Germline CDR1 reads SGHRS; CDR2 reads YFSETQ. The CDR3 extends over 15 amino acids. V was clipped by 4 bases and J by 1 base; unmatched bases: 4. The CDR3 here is CASSLRQGANTEAFF. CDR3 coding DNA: TGCGCCAGCAGCCTTCGACAGGGGGCGAACACTGAAGCTTTCTTT.

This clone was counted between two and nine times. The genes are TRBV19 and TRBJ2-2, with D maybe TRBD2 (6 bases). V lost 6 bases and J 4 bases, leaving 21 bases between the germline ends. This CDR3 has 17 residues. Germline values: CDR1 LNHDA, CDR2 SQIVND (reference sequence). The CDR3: CASRRGSAGTATGELFF. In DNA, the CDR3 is TGTGCCAGTAGACGAGGATCGGCTGGGACTGCCACCGGGGAGCTGTTTTTT.

In nucleotides, the CDR3 is TGCGCCAGCAGGGGGGACCGCTCTGGAGGGGCTTTCTTT. It codes for CASRGDRSGGAFF. This chain connects TRBV10-2 to TRBJ1-1; the D gene is possibly TRBD1 (5 bases). Germline V gene data show CDR1 as WSHSY and CDR2 as SAAADI. The CDR3 contains 13 residues. V gave up 6 bases and J gave up 11 bases, with 19 bases separating them.